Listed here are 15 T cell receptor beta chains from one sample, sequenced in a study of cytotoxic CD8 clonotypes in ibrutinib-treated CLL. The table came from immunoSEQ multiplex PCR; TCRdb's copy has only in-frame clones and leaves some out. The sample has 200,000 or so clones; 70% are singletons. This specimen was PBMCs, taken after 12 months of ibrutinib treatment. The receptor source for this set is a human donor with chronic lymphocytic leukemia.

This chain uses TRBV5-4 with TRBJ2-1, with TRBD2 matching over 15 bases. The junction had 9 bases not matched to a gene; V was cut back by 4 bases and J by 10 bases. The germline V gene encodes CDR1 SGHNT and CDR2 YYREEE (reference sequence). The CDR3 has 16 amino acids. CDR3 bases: TGTGCCAGCAGCAGTCCCGGGACTAGCGGGGGGCCCGAGCAGTTCTTC. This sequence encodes CASSSPGTSGGPEQFF.

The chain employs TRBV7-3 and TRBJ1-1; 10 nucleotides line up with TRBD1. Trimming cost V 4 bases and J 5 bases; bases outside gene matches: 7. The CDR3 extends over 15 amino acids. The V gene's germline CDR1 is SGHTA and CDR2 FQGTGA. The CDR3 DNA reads TGTGCCAGCAGCTCCGGGACAGGGGAGGGAACTGAAGCTTTCTTT. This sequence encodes CASSSGTGEGTEAFF.

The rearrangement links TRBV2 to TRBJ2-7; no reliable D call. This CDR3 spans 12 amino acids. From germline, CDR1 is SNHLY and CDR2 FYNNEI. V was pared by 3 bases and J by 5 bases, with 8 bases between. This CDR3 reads CASSDQSHEQYF. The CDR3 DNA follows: TGTGCCAGCAGTGACCAGTCACACGAGCAGTACTTC. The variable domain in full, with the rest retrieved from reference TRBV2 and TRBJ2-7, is EPEVTQTPSHQVTQMGQEVILRCVPISNHLYFYWYRQILGQKVEFLVSFYNNEISEKSEIFDDQFSVERPDGSNFTLKIRSTKLEDSAMYFCASSDQSHEQYFGPGTRLTVT.

The chain's CDR3 is CASTLSPGTEAFF. The CDR3 nucleotides are TGTGCCAGCACCCTATCACCAGGAACTGAAGCTTTCTTT. This sequence joins TRBV6-5 and TRBJ1-1; D gene unclear. Germline CDR1 reads MNHEY; CDR2 reads SVGAGI. V was shortened by 7 bases and J by 5 bases, with 14 bases between the two germline ends. This CDR3 is built from 13 residues.

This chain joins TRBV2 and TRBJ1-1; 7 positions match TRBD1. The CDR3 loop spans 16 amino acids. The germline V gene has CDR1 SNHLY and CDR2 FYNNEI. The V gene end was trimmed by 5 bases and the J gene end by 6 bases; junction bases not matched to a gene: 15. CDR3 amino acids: CASSRETTGSSAEAFF. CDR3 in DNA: TGTGCCAGCAGTCGGGAGACGACAGGGTCGAGCGCTGAAGCTTTCTTT.

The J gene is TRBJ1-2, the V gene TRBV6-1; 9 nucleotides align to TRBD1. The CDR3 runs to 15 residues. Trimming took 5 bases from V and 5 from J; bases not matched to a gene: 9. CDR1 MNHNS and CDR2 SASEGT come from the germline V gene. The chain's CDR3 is CASSRLGQGRYGYTF. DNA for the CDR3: TGTGCCAGCAGTCGTCTGGGACAGGGACGATATGGCTACACCTTC.

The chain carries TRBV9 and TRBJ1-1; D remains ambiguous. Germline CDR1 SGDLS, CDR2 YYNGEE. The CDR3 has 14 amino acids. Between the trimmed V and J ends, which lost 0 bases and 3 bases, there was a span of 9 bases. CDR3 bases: TGTGCCAGCAGCGTAGGAGAGTTGCACACTGAAGCTTTCTTT. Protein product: CASSVGELHTEAFF. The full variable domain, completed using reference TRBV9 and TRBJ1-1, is DSGVTQTPKHLITATGQRVTLRCSPRSGDLSVYWYQQSLDQGLQFLIQYYNGEERAKGNILERFSAQQFPDLHSELNLSSLELGDSALYFCASSVGELHTEAFFGQGTRLTVV.

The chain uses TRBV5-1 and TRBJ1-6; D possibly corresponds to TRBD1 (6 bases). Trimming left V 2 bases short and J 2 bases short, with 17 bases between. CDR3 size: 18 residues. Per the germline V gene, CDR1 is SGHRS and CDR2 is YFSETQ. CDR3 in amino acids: CASSFRGQGSPYNSPLHF. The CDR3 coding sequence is TGCGCCAGCAGCTTCCGTGGTCAGGGGTCCCCCTATAATTCACCCCTCCACTTT. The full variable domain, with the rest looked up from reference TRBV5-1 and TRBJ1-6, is KAGVTQTPRYLIKTRGQQVTLSCSPISGHRSVSWYQQTPGQGLQFLFEYFSETQRNKGNFPGRFSGRQFSNSRSEMNVSTLELGDSALYLCASSFRGQGSPYNSPLHFGNGTRLTVT.

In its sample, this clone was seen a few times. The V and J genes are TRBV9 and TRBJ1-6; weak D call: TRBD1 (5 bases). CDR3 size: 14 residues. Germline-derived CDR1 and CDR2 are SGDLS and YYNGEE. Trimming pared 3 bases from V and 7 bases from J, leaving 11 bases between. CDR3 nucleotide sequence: TGTGCCAGCAGCGGTATGCAGGGAAATTCACCCCTCCACTTT. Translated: CASSGMQGNSPLHF. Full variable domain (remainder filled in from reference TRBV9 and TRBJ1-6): DSGVTQTPKHLITATGQRVTLRCSPRSGDLSVYWYQQSLDQGLQFLIQYYNGEERAKGNILERFSAQQFPDLHSELNLSSLELGDSALYFCASSGMQGNSPLHFGNGTRLTVT.

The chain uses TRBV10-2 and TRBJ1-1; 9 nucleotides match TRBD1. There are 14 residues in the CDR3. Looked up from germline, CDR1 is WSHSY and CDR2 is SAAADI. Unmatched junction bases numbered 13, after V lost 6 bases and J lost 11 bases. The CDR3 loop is CASSSGTGLVRAFF. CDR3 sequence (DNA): TGCGCCAGCAGCTCCGGGACAGGGCTTGTTAGGGCTTTCTTT.

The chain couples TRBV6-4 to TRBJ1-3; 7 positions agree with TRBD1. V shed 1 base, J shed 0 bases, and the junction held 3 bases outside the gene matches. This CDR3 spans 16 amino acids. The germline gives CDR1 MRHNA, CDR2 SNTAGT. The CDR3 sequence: CASSDYDRASGNTIYF. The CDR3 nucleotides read TGTGCCAGCAGTGACTACGACAGGGCCTCTGGAAACACCATATATTTT.

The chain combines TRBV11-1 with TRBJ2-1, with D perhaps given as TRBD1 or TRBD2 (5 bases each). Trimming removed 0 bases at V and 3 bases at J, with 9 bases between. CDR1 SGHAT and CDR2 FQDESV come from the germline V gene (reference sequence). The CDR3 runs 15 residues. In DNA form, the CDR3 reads TGTGCCAGCAGCTTAGCGGGACCCCTCTACAATGAGCAGTTCTTC. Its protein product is CASSLAGPLYNEQFF.

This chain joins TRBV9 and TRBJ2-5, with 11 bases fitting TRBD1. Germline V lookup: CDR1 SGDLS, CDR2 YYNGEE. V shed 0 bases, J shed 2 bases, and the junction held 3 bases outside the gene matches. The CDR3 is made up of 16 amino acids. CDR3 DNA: TGTGCCAGCAGCGTAGGCGGGACAGGGGGTCAAGAGACCCAGTACTTC. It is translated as CASSVGGTGGQETQYF.

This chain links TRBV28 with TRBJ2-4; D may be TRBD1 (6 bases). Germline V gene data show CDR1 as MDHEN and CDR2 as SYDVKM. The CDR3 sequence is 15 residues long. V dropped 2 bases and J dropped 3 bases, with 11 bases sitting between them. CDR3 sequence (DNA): TGTGCCAGCAGTTTAGGGGGCGCAAGCAAAAACATTCAGTACTTC. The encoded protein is CASSLGGASKNIQYF.

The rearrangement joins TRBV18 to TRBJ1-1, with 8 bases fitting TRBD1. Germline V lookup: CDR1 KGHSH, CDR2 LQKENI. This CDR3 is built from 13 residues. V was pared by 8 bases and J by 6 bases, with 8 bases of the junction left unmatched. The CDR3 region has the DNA TGTGCCAGCCTGAAGACAGGGGCAGCTGAAGCTTTCTTT. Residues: CASLKTGAAEAFF.